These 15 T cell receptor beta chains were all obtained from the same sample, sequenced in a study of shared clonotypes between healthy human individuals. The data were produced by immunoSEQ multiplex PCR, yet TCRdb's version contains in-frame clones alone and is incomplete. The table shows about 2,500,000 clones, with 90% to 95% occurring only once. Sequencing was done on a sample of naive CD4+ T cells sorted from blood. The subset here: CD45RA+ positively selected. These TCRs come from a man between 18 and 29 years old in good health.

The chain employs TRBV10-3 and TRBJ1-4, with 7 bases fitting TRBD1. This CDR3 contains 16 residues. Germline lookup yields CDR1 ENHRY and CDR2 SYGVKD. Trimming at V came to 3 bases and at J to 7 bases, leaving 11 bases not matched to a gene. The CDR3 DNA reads TGTGCCATCAGTGATACGTCTGGGACAGTTTTTGAAAAACTGTTTTTT. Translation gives CAISDTSGTVFEKLFF.

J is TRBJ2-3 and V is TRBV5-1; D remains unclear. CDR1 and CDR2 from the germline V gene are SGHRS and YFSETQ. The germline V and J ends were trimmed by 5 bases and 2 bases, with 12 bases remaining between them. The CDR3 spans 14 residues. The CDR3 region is CASRPRGPTDTQYF. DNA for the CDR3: TGCGCCAGCAGACCGCGAGGCCCCACAGATACGCAGTATTTT.

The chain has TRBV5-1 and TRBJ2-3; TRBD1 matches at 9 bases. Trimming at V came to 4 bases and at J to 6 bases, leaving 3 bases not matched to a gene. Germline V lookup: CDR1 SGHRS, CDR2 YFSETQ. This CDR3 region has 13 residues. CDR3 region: CASSQDRGDTQYF. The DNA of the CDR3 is TGCGCCAGCAGCCAGGACAGGGGCGATACGCAGTATTTT.

Here the CDR3 reads CATRRGGLDTEAFF. CDR3 bases: TGTGCCACCCGACGGGGGGGCCTGGACACTGAAGCTTTCTTT. The J gene is TRBJ1-1, the V gene TRBV10-3, with TRBD1 as a possible D gene (6 bases). Germline-derived CDR1 and CDR2 are ENHRY and SYGVKD. This CDR3 has 14 residues. The V end was cut by 10 bases, the J end by 3 bases, with 18 bases between.

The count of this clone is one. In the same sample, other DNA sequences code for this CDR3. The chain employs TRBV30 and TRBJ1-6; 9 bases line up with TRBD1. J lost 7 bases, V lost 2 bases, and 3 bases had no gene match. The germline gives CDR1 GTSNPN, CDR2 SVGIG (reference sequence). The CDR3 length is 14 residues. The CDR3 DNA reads TGTGCCTGGAGTCCAGGGACAGGGAATTCACCCCTCCACTTT. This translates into CAWSPGTGNSPLHF.

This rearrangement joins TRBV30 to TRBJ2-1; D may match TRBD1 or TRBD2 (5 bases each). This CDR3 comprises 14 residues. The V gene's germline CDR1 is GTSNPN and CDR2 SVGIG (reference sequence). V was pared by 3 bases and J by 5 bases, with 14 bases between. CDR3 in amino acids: CAWSGWGIHNEQFF. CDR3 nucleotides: TGTGCCTGGAGCGGTTGGGGGATCCACAATGAGCAGTTCTTC.

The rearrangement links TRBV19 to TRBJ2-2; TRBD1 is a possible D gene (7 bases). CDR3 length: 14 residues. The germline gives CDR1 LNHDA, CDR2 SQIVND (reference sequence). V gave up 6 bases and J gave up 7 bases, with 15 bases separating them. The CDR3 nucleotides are TGTGCCAGTAGAGCCCGGAGGGGGCACGGGGAGCTGTTTTTT. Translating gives CASRARRGHGELFF.

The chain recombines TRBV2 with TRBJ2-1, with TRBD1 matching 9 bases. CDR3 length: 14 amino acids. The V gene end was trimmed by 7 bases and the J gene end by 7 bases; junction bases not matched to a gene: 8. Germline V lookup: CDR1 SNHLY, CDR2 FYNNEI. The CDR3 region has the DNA TGTGCCAGCAACCGGGACAGGGCCACAAATGAGCAGTTCTTC. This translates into CASNRDRATNEQFF.

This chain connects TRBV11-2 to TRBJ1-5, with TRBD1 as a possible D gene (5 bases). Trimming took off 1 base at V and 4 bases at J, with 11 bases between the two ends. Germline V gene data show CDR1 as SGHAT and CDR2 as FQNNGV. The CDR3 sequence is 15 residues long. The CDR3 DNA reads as TGTGCCAGCAGCTTAGGGACGAGGGGAAATCAGCCCCAGCATTTT. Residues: CASSLGTRGNQPQHF.

The CDR3 sequence: CASKPTGGFEKLFF. The CDR3 bases are TGTGCCAGCAAGCCGACAGGGGGATTTGAAAAACTGTTTTTT. The chain joins TRBV19 to TRBJ1-4; TRBD1 aligns across 9 bases. Germline V CDR1 and CDR2: LNHDA, SQIVND (reference sequence). Germline trimming cut 9 bases from V and 7 bases from J; bases unmatched to any gene: 9. The CDR3 contains 14 residues.

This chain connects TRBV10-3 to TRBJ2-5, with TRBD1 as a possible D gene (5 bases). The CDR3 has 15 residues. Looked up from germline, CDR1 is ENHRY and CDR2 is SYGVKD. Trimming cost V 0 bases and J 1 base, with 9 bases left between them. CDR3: CAISESKGPQETQYF. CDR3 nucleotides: TGTGCCATCAGTGAGTCAAAGGGGCCCCAAGAGACCCAGTACTTC.

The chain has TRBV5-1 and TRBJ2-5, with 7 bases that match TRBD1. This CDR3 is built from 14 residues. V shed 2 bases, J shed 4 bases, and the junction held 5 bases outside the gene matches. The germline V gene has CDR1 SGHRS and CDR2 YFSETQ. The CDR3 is CASSLTRTGETQYF. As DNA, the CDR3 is TGCGCCAGCAGCTTAACCCGGACAGGAGAGACCCAGTACTTC.

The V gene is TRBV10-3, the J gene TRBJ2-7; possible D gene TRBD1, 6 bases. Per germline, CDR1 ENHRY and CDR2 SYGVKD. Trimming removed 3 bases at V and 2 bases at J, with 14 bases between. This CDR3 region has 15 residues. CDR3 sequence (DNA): TGTGCCATCAGTGAACACGAGTGGGGGCCCTACGAGCAGTACTTC. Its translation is CAISEHEWGPYEQYF.

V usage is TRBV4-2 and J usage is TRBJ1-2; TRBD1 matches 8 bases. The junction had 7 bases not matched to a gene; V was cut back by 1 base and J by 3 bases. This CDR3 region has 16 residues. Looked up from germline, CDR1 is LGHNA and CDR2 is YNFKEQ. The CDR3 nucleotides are TGTGCCAGCAGCCAAGTGGACAGGGTAGCGGACTATGGCTACACCTTC. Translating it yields CASSQVDRVADYGYTF.

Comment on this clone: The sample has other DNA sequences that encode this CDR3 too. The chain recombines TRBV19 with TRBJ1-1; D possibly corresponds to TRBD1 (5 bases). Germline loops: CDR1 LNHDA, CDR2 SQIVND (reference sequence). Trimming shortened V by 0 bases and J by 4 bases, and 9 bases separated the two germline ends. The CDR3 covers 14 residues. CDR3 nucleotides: TGTGCCAGTAGTATAGACCAGGGTGGCACTGAAGCTTTCTTT. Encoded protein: CASSIDQGGTEAFF.